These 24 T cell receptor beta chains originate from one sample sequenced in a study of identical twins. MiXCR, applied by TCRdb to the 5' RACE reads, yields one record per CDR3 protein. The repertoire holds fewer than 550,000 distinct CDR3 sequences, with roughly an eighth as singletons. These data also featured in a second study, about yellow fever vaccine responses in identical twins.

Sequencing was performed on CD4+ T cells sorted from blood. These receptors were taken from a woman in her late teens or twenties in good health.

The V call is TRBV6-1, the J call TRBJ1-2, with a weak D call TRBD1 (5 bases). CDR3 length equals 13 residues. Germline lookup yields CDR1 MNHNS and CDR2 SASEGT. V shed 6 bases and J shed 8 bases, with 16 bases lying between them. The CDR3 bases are TGTGCCAGCAGCCAGGGACTGGGACTGGGCTACACCTTC. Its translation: CASSQGLGLGYTF.

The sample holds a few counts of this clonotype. The CDR3 protein is CASSLLLWESPLHF. CDR3 DNA sequence: TGTGCCAGCAGTTTATTACTTTGGGAATCACCCCTCCACTTT. This chain joins TRBV27 and TRBJ1-6, with unresolved D. This CDR3 region has 14 residues. Trimming cost V 1 base and J 10 bases, with 11 bases left between them. The germline CDR1 and CDR2 sequences are MNHEY and SMNVEV (reference sequence).

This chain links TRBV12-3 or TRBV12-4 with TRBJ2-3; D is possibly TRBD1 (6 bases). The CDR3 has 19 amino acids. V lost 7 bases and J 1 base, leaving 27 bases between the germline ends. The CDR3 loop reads CASTPDRWDTRQGTDTQYF. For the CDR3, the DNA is TGTGCCAGCACCCCTGACCGATGGGACACACGACAGGGCACAGATACGCAGTATTTT.

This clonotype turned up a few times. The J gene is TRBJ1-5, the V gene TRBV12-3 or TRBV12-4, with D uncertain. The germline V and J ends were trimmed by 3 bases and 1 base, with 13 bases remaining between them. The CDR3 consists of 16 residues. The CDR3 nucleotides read TGTGCCAGCAGTTTCGGTGGTTCAGGCAGCAATCAGCCCCAGCATTTT. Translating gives CASSFGGSGSNQPQHF.

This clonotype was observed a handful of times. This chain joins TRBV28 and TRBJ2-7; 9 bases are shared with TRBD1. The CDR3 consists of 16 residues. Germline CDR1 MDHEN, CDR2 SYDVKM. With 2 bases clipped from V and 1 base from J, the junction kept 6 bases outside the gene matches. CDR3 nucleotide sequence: TGTGCCAGCAGTTTACCCGGACAGGGGCGATCCTACGAGCAGTACTTC. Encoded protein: CASSLPGQGRSYEQYF.

The CDR3 reads CASSPTALSYEQYF. The CDR3 DNA sequence: TGTGCCAGCAGTCCCACAGCACTAAGCTACGAGCAGTACTTC. The chain uses TRBV12-3 or TRBV12-4 and TRBJ2-7, with unresolved D. V lost 5 bases and J 3 bases, leaving 14 bases between the germline ends. The CDR3 is 14 residues long.

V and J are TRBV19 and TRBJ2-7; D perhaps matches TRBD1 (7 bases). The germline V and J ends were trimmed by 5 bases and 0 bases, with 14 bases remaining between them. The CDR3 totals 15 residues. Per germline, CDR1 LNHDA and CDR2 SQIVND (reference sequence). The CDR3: CASSLRGTDSYEQYF. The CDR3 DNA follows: TGTGCCAGTAGTCTCCGGGGGACAGACTCCTACGAGCAGTACTTC.

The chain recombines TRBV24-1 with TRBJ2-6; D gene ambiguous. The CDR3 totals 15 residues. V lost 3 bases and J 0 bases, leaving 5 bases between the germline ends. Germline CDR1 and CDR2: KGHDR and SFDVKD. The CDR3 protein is CATSDPSSGANVLTF. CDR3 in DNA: TGTGCCACCAGTGATCCAAGCTCTGGGGCCAACGTCCTGACTTTC.

Here the CDR3 DNA reads TGTGCCAGCAGCCGAAAAGGGTCCGGGGAGCTGTTTTTT. Amino acids: CASSRKGSGELFF. The V and J genes are TRBV7-9 and TRBJ2-2, with D unresolved. Trimming removed 5 bases from V and 6 bases from J, with 10 bases in between. Germline CDR1 and CDR2: SEHNR and FQNEAQ (reference sequence). The CDR3 spans 13 residues.

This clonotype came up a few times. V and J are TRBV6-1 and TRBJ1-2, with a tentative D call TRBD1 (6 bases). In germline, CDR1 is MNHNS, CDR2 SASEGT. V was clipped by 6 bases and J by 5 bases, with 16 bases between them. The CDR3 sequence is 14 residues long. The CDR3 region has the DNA TGTGCCAGCAGCCGCCCTGGACAGATTTATGGCTACACCTTC. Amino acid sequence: CASSRPGQIYGYTF.

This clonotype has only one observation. CDR3 region: CASSRSTSNTGELFF. The CDR3, as DNA: TGTGCCAGCAGTCGGTCGACAAGCAACACCGGGGAGCTGTTTTTT. This chain links TRBV2 with TRBJ2-2; D ambiguous. V was cut by 5 bases and J by 2 bases, with 12 bases left in between. The CDR3 has 15 amino acids. From germline, CDR1 is SNHLY and CDR2 FYNNEI.

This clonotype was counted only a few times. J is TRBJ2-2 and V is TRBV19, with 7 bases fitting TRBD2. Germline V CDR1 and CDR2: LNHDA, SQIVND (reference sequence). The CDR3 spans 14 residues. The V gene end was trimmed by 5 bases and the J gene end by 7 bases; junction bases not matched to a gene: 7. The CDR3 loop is CASSLAGEVGELFF. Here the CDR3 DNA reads TGTGCCAGTAGTCTCGCGGGAGAGGTCGGGGAGCTGTTTTTT.

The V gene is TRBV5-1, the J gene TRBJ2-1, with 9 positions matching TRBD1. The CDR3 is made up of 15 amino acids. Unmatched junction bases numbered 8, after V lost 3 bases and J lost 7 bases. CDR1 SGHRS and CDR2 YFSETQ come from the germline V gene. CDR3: CASSSGLTGGNEQFF. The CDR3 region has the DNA TGCGCCAGCAGCTCGGGTTTGACAGGGGGGAATGAGCAGTTCTTC. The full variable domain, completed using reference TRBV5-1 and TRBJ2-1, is KAGVTQTPRYLIKTRGQQVTLSCSPISGHRSVSWYQQTPGQGLQFLFEYFSETQRNKGNFPGRFSGRQFSNSRSEMNVSTLELGDSALYLCASSSGLTGGNEQFFGPGTRLTVL.

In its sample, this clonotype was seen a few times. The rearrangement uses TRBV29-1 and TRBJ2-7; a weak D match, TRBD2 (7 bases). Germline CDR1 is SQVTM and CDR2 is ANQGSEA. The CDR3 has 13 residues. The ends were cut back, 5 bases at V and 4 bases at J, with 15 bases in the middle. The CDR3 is CSVPGGMGYEQYF. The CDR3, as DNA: TGCAGCGTTCCGGGGGGCATGGGATACGAGCAGTACTTC.

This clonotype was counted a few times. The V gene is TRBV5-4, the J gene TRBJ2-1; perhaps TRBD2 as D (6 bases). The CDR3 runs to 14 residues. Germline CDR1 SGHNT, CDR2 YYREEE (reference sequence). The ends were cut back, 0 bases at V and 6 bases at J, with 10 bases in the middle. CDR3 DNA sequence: TGTGCCAGCAGCTTGGAGAGGGGAGGCAATGAGCAGTTCTTC. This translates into CASSLERGGNEQFF.

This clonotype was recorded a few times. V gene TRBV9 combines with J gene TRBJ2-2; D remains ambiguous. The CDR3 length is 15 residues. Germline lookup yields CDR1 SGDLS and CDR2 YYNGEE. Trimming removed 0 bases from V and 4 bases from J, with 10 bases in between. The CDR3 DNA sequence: TGTGCCAGCAGCGTAGTAAGCAGTGGCACCGGGGAGCTGTTTTTT. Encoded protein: CASSVVSSGTGELFF.

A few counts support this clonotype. CDR3 coding DNA: TGTGCCATCAGTGAGAGGGACAGGGACCACGAGCAGTACTTC. Its translation: CAISERDRDHEQYF. This chain connects TRBV10-3 to TRBJ2-7; 9 bases agree with TRBD1. The V segment lost 2 bases and the J segment 5 bases; nucleotides outside the gene matches: 4. Per germline, CDR1 ENHRY and CDR2 SYGVKD. CDR3 size: 14 residues.

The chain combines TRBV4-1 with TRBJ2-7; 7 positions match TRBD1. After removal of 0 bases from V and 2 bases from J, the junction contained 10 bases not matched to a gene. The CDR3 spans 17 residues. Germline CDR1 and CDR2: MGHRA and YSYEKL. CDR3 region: CASSQDDRGQGAYEQYF. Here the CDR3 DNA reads TGCGCCAGCAGCCAAGATGACCGTGGGCAGGGGGCCTACGAGCAGTACTTC.

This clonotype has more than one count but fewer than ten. As DNA, the CDR3 is TGTGCCAGCAGCTTTCTAGCGGCCTACAATGAGCAGTTCTTC. Translation: CASSFLAAYNEQFF. The chain has TRBV12-1 and TRBJ2-1; TRBD2, the D gene given by the table, was not confirmed from the DNA. TRBV12-1 is a pseudogene. This CDR3 has 14 residues.

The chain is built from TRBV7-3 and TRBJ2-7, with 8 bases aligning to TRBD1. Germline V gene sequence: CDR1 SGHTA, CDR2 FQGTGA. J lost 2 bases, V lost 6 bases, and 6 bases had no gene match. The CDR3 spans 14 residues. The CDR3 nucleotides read TGTGCCAGCAGTCCGGGACAGGAAGCCTACGAGCAGTACTTC. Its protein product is CASSPGQEAYEQYF.

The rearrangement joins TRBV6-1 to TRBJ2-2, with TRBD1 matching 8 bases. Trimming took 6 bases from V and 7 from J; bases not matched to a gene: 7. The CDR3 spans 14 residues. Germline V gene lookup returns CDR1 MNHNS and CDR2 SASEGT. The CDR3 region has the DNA TGTGCCAGCAGCCGGGACAGGTGGTACGGGGAGCTGTTTTTT. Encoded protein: CASSRDRWYGELFF.

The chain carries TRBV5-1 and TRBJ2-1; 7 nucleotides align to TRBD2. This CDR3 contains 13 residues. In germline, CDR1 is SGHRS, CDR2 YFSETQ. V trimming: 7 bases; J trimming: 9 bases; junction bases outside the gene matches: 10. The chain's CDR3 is CASGRAEVSEQFF. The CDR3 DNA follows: TGCGCCAGCGGGAGGGCCGAGGTGAGTGAGCAGTTCTTC.

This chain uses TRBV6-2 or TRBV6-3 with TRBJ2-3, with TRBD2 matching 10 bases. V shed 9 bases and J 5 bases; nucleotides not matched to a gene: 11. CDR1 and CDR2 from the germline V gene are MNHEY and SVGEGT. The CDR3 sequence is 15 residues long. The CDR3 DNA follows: TGTGCCAGTCGCCCTAGCGGGAGCGGAAGAGATACGCAGTATTTT. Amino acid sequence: CASRPSGSGRDTQYF.

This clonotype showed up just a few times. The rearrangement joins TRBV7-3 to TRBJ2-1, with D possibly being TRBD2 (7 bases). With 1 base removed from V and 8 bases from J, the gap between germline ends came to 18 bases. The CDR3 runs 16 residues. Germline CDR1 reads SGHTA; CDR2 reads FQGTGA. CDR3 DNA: TGTGCCAGCAGCTTAAGATCGGCGGGGGCTTGGGATGAGCAGTTCTTC. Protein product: CASSLRSAGAWDEQFF.